This T cell receptor (beta chain) comes out of a study of OX40 agonist ivuxolimab in advanced cancers. Across the study: Antecedent anti-PD-1, anti-PD-L1 or anti-CTLA-4 therapy was permissible, with 30% to 50% having received some.

Profiling relied on immunoSEQ multiplex PCR, and the TCRdb table lists in-frame clones only, not all of them. This table holds about 48,000 clones, around 84% found once. Study-wide results and caveats: Both blood CD4+ and CD8+ T cells showed clonal growth by week 6 at 0.1 to 3.0 mg/kg. Part of the nonresponder group also had normalized T-cell clonal expansion that was low. CD8+ T cells were the subset that, on average, had more expanded clones than CD4+.

As regards this clone: Antigen unknown.

Sample: CD4+ or CD8+ T cells sorted from blood, taken in a trial of the OX40 agonist ivuxolimab. This sequence originates from an adult with an advanced solid tumor such as melanoma, head and neck, liver or kidney cancer.

Here the CDR3 reads CASSPDSTENTEAFF. The CDR3 DNA reads as TGTGCCAGCAGCCCAGATTCGACAGAAAACACTGAAGCTTTCTTT. This sequence joins TRBV7-6 and TRBJ1-1, with a tentative D call TRBD1 (5 bases). Germline V gene sequence: CDR1 SGHVS, CDR2 FNYEAQ. The CDR3 has 15 residues. Trimming took off 5 bases at V and 2 bases at J, with 15 bases between the two ends.